This passage covers 4 T cell receptor beta chains from one sample sequenced in a study of early T cells in non-severe SARS-CoV-2 infection. TCRdb reanalysed the 5' RACE reads using MiXCR and keeps one entry per CDR3 protein. The sample consists of roughly 25,000 distinct CDR3 sequences, 4.3% of them appearing once. Sequenced: whole blood. These receptors all stem from an adult who was a healthcare worker with PCR-confirmed SARS-CoV-2 infection or an uninfected control (not recorded which).

The gene calls are TRBV9 and TRBJ2-1; TRBD1 or TRBD2 may be the D gene (5 bases each). With 4 bases removed from V and 0 bases from J, the gap between germline ends came to 8 bases. The CDR3 length is 14 residues. Germline values: CDR1 SGDLS, CDR2 YYNGEE. CDR3 DNA: TGTGCCAGCAGCTCCGGGGCCTCCTACAATGAGCAGTTCTTC. It specifies CASSSGASYNEQFF.

The V call is TRBV6-5, the J call TRBJ2-3; unclear D gene. The V and J ends lost 0 bases and 7 bases respectively, with 11 bases between them. Germline V gene lookup returns CDR1 MNHEY and CDR2 SVGAGI. This CDR3 is built from 14 residues. The DNA of the CDR3 is TGTGCCAGCAGTTACTCAGGCCCGGGCAATACGCAGTATTTT. It encodes CASSYSGPGNTQYF.

This clonotype was seen many times. The rearrangement links TRBV28 to TRBJ1-4; 9 bases align to TRBD1. V was pared by 4 bases and J by 7 bases, with 10 bases of the junction left unmatched. CDR1 is MDHEN, CDR2 SYDVKM, per germline. The CDR3 runs 16 residues. The CDR3 spells CASSSYTGGVGEKLFF. CDR3 nucleotide sequence: TGTGCCAGCAGTTCCTATACAGGGGGCGTCGGTGAAAAACTGTTTTTT.

This clonotype was counted many times. The chain uses TRBV11-2 and TRBJ2-5; D is unclear. Looked up from germline, CDR1 is SGHAT and CDR2 is FQNNGV. The CDR3 length is 13 residues. Between the trimmed V and J ends, which lost 1 base and 3 bases, there was a span of 6 bases. DNA of the CDR3: TGTGCCAGCAGCTTAGGAGAGAAAGAGACCCAGTACTTC. Translated, it gives CASSLGEKETQYF.